One T cell receptor beta chain is described in this entry. This record comes from a study of lymphopenia after photon versus proton radiotherapy. The assay was immunoSEQ multiplex PCR, and TCRdb's table has in-frame clones only and misses some. The sample carries 17,000 or so clones, around 83% recorded once. Trimming removed 5 bases at V and 4 bases at J, with 12 bases between. The CDR3 has 14 amino acids. Germline V lookup: CDR1 SEHNR, CDR2 FQNEAQ (reference sequence). This chain connects TRBV7-9 to TRBJ1-3; possibly TRBD1 for D (6 bases). This specimen was peripheral blood, taken from a patient treated with proton-based radiotherapy. This sequence was found in an older man with pancreatic cancer. CDR3 loop: CASSTTGIGNTIYF. The CDR3 coding sequence is TGTGCCAGCAGCACCACAGGGATAGGAAACACCATATATTTT.